This TCR beta chain came from a study of T cells after yellow fever vaccination. The study's findings and limits: Clonotypes shared by both compartments, CD4 and CD8, made up a small share. In FACS-sorted repertoires, abundant clonotypes from the bulk population could appear as contaminants. The secondary response peaked faster, at day 5 versus 15, but was weaker. Reappearing after the booster were most of the clones from primary vaccination (less than 97% CD4, about 88% CD8).

The CDR3 consists of 15 residues. Trimming at V came to 4 bases and at J to 7 bases, leaving 8 bases not matched to a gene. The germline V gene encodes CDR1 SGHVS and CDR2 FQNEAQ. To note about this clonotype: Its antigen is as yet unknown.

TCRdb ran MiXCR on the 5' RACE reads and lists one entry per CDR3 protein. The table lists around 500,000 distinct CDR3 sequences, just over 20% of them singletons, with approximately 16% in the top ten. The sequenced sample was PBMCs, obtained roughly 20 days after the first yellow fever vaccination. The chain has TRBV7-8 and TRBJ2-1, with 9 nucleotides matching TRBD1. The sequence came from a man aged 18 to 29 who received the YFV17D yellow fever vaccine. CDR3 protein: CASSWPRTGVNEQFF. The DNA of the CDR3 is TGTGCCAGCAGCTGGCCGAGGACAGGGGTTAATGAGCAGTTCTTC.